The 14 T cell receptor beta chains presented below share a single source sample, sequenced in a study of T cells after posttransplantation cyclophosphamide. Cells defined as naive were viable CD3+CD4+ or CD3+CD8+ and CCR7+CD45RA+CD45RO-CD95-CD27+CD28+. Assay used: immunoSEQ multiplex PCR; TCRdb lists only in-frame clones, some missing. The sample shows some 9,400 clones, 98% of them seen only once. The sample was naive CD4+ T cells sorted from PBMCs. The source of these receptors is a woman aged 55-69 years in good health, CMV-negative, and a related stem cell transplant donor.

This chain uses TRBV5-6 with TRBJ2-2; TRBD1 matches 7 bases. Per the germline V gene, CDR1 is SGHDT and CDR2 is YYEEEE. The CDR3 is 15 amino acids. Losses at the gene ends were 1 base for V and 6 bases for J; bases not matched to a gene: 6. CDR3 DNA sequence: TGTGCCAGCAGCTTGAAGGGGGCGCTTTCCGGGGAGCTGTTTTTT. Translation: CASSLKGALSGELFF.

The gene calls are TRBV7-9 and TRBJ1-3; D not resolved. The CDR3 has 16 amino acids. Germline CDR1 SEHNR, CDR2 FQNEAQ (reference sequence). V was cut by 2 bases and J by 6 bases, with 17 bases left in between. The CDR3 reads CASSLTNLKRENTIYF. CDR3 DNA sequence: TGTGCCAGCAGCTTAACCAACCTAAAACGGGAAAACACCATATATTTT.

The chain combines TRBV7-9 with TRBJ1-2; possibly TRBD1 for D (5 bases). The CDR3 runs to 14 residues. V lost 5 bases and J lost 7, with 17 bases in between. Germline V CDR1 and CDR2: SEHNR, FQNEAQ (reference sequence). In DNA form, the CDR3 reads TGTGCCAGCAGCCCCTCGACAGAGCTGGTTGGCTACACCTTC. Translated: CASSPSTELVGYTF.

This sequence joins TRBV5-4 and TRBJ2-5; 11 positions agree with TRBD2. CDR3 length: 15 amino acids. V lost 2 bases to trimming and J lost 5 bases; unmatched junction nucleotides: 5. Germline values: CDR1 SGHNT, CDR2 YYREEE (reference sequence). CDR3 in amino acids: CASSFLAGGGETQYF. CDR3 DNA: TGTGCCAGCAGCTTCCTAGCGGGGGGCGGGGAGACCCAGTACTTC.

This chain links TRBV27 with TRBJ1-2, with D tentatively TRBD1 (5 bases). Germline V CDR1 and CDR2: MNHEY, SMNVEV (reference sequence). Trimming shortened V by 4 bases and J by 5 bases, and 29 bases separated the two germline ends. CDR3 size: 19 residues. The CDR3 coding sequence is TGTGCCAGCAGTTCATTTGGAGGGGCTGCCAGGGAGAGTTATTATGGCTACACCTTC. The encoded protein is CASSSFGGAARESYYGYTF.

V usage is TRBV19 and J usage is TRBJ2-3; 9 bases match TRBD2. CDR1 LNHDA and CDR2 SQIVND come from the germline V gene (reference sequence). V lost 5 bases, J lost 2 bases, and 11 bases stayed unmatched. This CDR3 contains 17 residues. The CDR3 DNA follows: TGTGCCAGTAGTCCTCGGGGGTTAGCGGGGGCCACAGATACGCAGTATTTT. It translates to CASSPRGLAGATDTQYF.

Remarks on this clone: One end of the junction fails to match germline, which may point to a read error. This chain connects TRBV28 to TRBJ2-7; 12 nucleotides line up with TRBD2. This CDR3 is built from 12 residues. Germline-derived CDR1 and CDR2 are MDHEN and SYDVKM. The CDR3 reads CASSQSQTSGSF. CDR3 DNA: TGTGCCAGCAGTCAAAGCCAGACTAGCGGGAGTTTC.

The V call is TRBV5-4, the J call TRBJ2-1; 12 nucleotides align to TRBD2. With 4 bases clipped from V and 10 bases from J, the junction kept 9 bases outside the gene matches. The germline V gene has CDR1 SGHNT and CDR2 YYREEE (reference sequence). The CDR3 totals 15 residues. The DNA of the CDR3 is TGTGCCAGCAGCGCGGAAGGACTAGCGGGACTCGAGCAGTTCTTC. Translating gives CASSAEGLAGLEQFF.

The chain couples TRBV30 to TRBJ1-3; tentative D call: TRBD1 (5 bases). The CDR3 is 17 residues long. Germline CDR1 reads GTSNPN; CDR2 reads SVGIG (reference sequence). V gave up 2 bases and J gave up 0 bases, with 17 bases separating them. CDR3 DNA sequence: TGTGCCTGGAGTAGGCGCCATCAGGGTGGCTCTGGAAACACCATATATTTT. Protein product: CAWSRRHQGGSGNTIYF.

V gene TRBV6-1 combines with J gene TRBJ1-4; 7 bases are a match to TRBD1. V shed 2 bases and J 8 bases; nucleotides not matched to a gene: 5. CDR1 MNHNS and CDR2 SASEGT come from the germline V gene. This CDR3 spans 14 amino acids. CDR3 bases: TGTGCCAGCAGTGAAAAGCGGACAGGCGAAAAACTGTTTTTT. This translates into CASSEKRTGEKLFF.

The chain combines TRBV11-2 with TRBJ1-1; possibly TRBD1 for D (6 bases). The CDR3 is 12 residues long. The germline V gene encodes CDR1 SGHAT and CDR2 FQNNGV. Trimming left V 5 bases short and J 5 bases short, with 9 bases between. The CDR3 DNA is TGTGCCAGCAGCCCAGGGGTGACTGAAGCTTTCTTT. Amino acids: CASSPGVTEAFF.

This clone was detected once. CDR3 nucleotides: TGTGCCATCAGAAGACAGGACCAAGAGACCCAGTACTTC. This encodes CAIRRQDQETQYF. The chain joins TRBV10-3 to TRBJ2-5; TRBD1 might be the D (6 bases). This CDR3 has 13 residues. Germline CDR1 and CDR2: ENHRY and SYGVKD. Trimming took 6 bases from V and 0 from J, leaving 8 bases between them.

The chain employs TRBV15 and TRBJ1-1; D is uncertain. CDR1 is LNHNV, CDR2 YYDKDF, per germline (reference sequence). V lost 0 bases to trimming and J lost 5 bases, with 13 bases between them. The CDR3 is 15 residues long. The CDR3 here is CATSRDPQVGTEAFF. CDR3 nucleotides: TGTGCCACCAGCAGAGATCCCCAGGTTGGGACTGAAGCTTTCTTT.

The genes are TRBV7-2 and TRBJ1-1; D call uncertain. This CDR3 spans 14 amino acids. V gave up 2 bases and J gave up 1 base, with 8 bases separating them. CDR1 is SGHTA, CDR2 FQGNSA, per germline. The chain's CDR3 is CASSLSFGNTEAFF. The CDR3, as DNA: TGTGCCAGCAGCTTAAGCTTCGGGAACACTGAAGCTTTCTTT. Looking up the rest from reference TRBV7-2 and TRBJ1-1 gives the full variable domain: GAGVSQSPSNKVTEKGKDVELRCDPISGHTALYWYRQSLGQGLEFLIYFQGNSAPDKSGLPSDRFSAERTGGSVSTLTIQRTQQEDSAVYLCASSLSFGNTEAFFGQGTRLTVV.